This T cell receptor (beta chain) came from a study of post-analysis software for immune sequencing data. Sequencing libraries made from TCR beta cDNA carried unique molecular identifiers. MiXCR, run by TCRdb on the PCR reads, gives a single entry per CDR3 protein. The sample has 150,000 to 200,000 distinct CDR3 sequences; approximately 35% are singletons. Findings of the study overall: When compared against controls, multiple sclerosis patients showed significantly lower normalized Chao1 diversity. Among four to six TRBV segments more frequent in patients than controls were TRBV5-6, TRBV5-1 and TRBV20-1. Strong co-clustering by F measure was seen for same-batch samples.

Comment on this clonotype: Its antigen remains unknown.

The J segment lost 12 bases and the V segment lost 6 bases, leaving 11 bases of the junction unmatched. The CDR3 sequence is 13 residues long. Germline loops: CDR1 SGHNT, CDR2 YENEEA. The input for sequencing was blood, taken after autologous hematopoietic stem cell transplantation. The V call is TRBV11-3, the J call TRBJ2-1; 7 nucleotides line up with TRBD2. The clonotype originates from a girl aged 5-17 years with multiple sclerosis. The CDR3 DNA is TGTGCCAGCAGTCGAGAGGGGAGGGATGTGCAGTTCTTC. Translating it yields CASSREGRDVQFF.